A selection of T cell receptor beta chains follows, all from one sample in a study of T cell repertoires in aging, cancer and after chemotherapy. TCRdb processed the multiplex PCR reads anew with MiXCR; each CDR3 protein has one entry. The table records thousands of distinct CDR3 sequences, approximately 22% of them present only once. Sequenced: blood. The receptors shown here come from a human donor with a blood cancer. Each CDR3 is given with its conserved first and last residue. Fields, in order: J gene, clone size, V gene, D gene, CDR3 DNA, CDR3 protein. D genes are given only for firm matches. Clone size, where shown, is once, few, many, or a class for clones that have expanded.

j_call: TRBJ1-1
clone_size: NA
v_call: TRBV5-1
d_call: NA
cdr3_nt: TGCGCCAGCAGCTTTGAACAGGAAGCTTTCTTT
cdr3_aa: CASSFEQEAFF

j_call: TRBJ1-5
clone_size: few
v_call: TRBV28
d_call: NA
cdr3_nt: TGTGCCAGCAGTTCGGCGAGGAGACAGGTGAATCAGCCCCAGCATTTT
cdr3_aa: CASSSARRQVNQPQHF

j_call: TRBJ1-1
clone_size: few
v_call: TRBV12-3/TRBV12-4
d_call: NA
cdr3_nt: TGTGCCAGCACCTGGGGGGGGCGGAACACTGAAGCTTTCTTT
cdr3_aa: CASTWGGRNTEAFF

j_call: TRBJ2-7
clone_size: NA
v_call: TRBV6-5
d_call: TRBD2
cdr3_nt: TGTGCCAGCAGTTACTACGCGGGAGGGCCCCACGAGCAGTACTTC
cdr3_aa: CASSYYAGGPHEQYF

j_call: TRBJ2-6
clone_size: NA
v_call: TRBV7-2
d_call: NA
cdr3_nt: TGTGCCAGCAGGGATACCGGGAGTAACGTCCTGACTTTC
cdr3_aa: CASRDTGSNVLTF

j_call: TRBJ1-3
clone_size: once
v_call: TRBV20-1
d_call: NA
cdr3_nt: TGCAGTGCTACCCGGGCTGCAATTTTTAGGGAGGACACCATATATTTT
cdr3_aa: CSATRAAIFREDTIYF

j_call: TRBJ1-1
clone_size: few
v_call: TRBV6-5
d_call: NA
cdr3_nt: TGTGCCAGCACCCCCGTGGGGGGCGAGTACAACACTGAAGCTTTCTTT
cdr3_aa: CASTPVGGEYNTEAFF

j_call: TRBJ1-2
clone_size: NA
v_call: TRBV14
d_call: NA
cdr3_nt: TGTGCCAGCAGCCAAGGGTTCATGGGCGGCTACACCTTC
cdr3_aa: CASSQGFMGGYTF

j_call: TRBJ1-1
clone_size: NA
v_call: TRBV5-1
d_call: NA
cdr3_nt: TGCGCCAGCAGCCAGTTGGCTCTAAAAATGGACACTGAAGCTTTCTTT
cdr3_aa: CASSQLALKMDTEAFF

j_call: TRBJ2-6
clone_size: medium-sized
v_call: TRBV30
d_call: NA
cdr3_nt: TGTGCCTGGAGTCTAGGGGCCAACGTCCTGACTTTC
cdr3_aa: CAWSLGANVLTF

j_call: TRBJ1-1
clone_size: few
v_call: TRBV15
d_call: NA
cdr3_nt: TGTGCCACCAGCAGGCACGGGACGAACACTGAAGCTTTCTTT
cdr3_aa: CATSRHGTNTEAFF

j_call: TRBJ1-1
clone_size: NA
v_call: TRBV7-9
d_call: NA
cdr3_nt: TGTGCCAGCATCCTACTGCCAGTAGCAGGGGAAGCTTTCTTT
cdr3_aa: CASILLPVAGEAFF

j_call: TRBJ2-5
clone_size: NA
v_call: TRBV7-4
d_call: TRBD1
cdr3_nt: TGTGCCTGCAGTTTAAGGTTCAGGGGGCAAGAGACCCAGTACTTC
cdr3_aa: CACSLRFRGQETQYF

j_call: TRBJ2-1
clone_size: NA
v_call: TRBV12-3/TRBV12-4
d_call: TRBD2
cdr3_nt: TGTGCCAGCAGTTACCTAATGACTAGCGGGAGGCACAATGAGCAGTTCTTC
cdr3_aa: CASSYLMTSGRHNEQFF

j_call: TRBJ2-4
clone_size: few
v_call: TRBV12-3/TRBV12-4
d_call: TRBD1
cdr3_nt: TGTGCCAGCAGTTACGACAGGGGCCAGGGGGACCTAGCCAAAAACATTCAGTACTTC
cdr3_aa: CASSYDRGQGDLAKNIQYF

j_call: TRBJ1-5
clone_size: few
v_call: TRBV20-1
d_call: TRBD1
cdr3_nt: TGCAGTGCTCGTTCTACAGGGGGCAGGGGGAGCAATCAGCCCCAGCATTTT
cdr3_aa: CSARSTGGRGSNQPQHF

j_call: TRBJ1-5
clone_size: few
v_call: TRBV24-1
d_call: NA
cdr3_nt: TGTGCCACCAGCCCCCGGAGGCCTTATAGCAATCAGCCCCAGCATTTT
cdr3_aa: CATSPRRPYSNQPQHF

j_call: TRBJ1-3
clone_size: NA
v_call: TRBV7-9
d_call: NA
cdr3_nt: TGTGCCAGCAGCTTTCTGGGCGGAAACACCATATATTTT
cdr3_aa: CASSFLGGNTIYF

j_call: TRBJ2-1
clone_size: few
v_call: TRBV20-1
d_call: NA
cdr3_nt: TGCAGTGCTAGGGGCAGACTCTACAATGAGCAGTTCTTC
cdr3_aa: CSARGRLYNEQFF

j_call: TRBJ2-1
clone_size: few
v_call: TRBV24-1
d_call: TRBD2
cdr3_nt: TGTGCCACCAGTGAGACCAATAGCGGGAGGGCCTTAAATGAGCAGTTCTTC
cdr3_aa: CATSETNSGRALNEQFF

j_call: TRBJ1-6
clone_size: NA
v_call: TRBV7-3
d_call: NA
cdr3_nt: TGTGCCAGCAGCTTACAGGGAACCTATAATTCACCCCTCCACTTT
cdr3_aa: CASSLQGTYNSPLHF

j_call: TRBJ1-2
clone_size: NA
v_call: TRBV9
d_call: TRBD1
cdr3_nt: TGTGCCAGCAGCGACTGGACAGGTCTGTTGTATGGCTACACCTTC
cdr3_aa: CASSDWTGLLYGYTF

j_call: TRBJ1-5
clone_size: medium-sized
v_call: TRBV19
d_call: NA
cdr3_nt: TGTGCCAGTAGTCACAGGAATCGCAATCAGCCCCAGCATTTT
cdr3_aa: CASSHRNRNQPQHF

j_call: TRBJ2-7
clone_size: medium-sized
v_call: TRBV12-3/TRBV12-4
d_call: NA
cdr3_nt: TGTGCCAGCGGGACGGACGACTCCTACGAGCAGTACTTC
cdr3_aa: CASGTDDSYEQYF

j_call: TRBJ2-2
clone_size: medium-sized
v_call: TRBV5-1
d_call: NA
cdr3_nt: TGCGCCAGCAGCTTCTGGGTCACCGGGGAGCTGTTTTTT
cdr3_aa: CASSFWVTGELFF

j_call: TRBJ2-7
clone_size: NA
v_call: TRBV6-2/TRBV6-3
d_call: NA
cdr3_nt: TGTGCCAGCAGTCCCTACTTATCAGAGCAGTACTTC
cdr3_aa: CASSPYLSEQYF

j_call: TRBJ2-5
clone_size: once
v_call: TRBV27
d_call: TRBD2
cdr3_nt: TGTGCCAGCAGTTTAACTAGCGGGAGTGAGACCCAGTACTTC
cdr3_aa: CASSLTSGSETQYF

j_call: TRBJ1-1
clone_size: NA
v_call: TRBV6-5
d_call: TRBD1
cdr3_nt: TGTGCCAGCAGCCGAACAGGGGGAAGGACTGAAGCTTTCTTT
cdr3_aa: CASSRTGGRTEAFF

j_call: TRBJ2-7
clone_size: NA
v_call: TRBV5-1
d_call: NA
cdr3_nt: TGCGCCAGCAGCTTGGGGACAAGGGACGAGCAGTACTTC
cdr3_aa: CASSLGTRDEQYF

j_call: TRBJ2-1
clone_size: medium-sized
v_call: TRBV29-1
d_call: NA
cdr3_nt: TGCAGCGTTGCCTTGGTAGTCTACAATGAGCAGTTCTTC
cdr3_aa: CSVALVVYNEQFF

j_call: TRBJ2-7
clone_size: NA
v_call: TRBV20-1
d_call: TRBD2
cdr3_nt: TGCAGTGCTAGAGATCGTCCTAGCGGGTTCGCTTACGAGCGGTACTTC
cdr3_aa: CSARDRPSGFAYERYF

j_call: TRBJ2-7
clone_size: NA
v_call: TRBV24-1
d_call: TRBD2
cdr3_nt: TGTGCCACCAGTGAACGACTAGCGGGAGGTGCCTACGAGCAGTACTTC
cdr3_aa: CATSERLAGGAYEQYF

j_call: TRBJ1-5
clone_size: medium-sized
v_call: TRBV29-1
d_call: NA
cdr3_nt: TGCAGCGTTGCCATGGCAGGAGGAAATCAGCCCCAGCATTTT
cdr3_aa: CSVAMAGGNQPQHF

j_call: TRBJ1-5
clone_size: medium-sized
v_call: TRBV18
d_call: NA
cdr3_nt: TGTGCCAGCTCACCACAACGAAGCAATCAGCCCCAGCATTTT
cdr3_aa: CASSPQRSNQPQHF

j_call: TRBJ1-1
clone_size: medium-sized
v_call: TRBV29-1
d_call: NA
cdr3_nt: TGCAGCGTTGGATCTGGGGGCACGAACACTGAAGCTTTCTTT
cdr3_aa: CSVGSGGTNTEAFF

j_call: TRBJ1-5
clone_size: few
v_call: TRBV28
d_call: TRBD1
cdr3_nt: TGTGCCAGCAGCCGGGGACAGAAGACCACCCTTAGCAATCAGCCCCAGCATTTT
cdr3_aa: CASSRGQKTTLSNQPQHF

j_call: TRBJ2-7
clone_size: few
v_call: TRBV6-2/TRBV6-3
d_call: TRBD2
cdr3_nt: TGTGCCAGCAGCCCCATCCCCAGCGGGAGGGCCGGGAACGAGCAGTACTTC
cdr3_aa: CASSPIPSGRAGNEQYF

j_call: TRBJ2-3
clone_size: NA
v_call: TRBV20-1
d_call: TRBD2
cdr3_nt: TGCAGTGCTACCAAGAGACTAGCGGGAGGGATCACAGATACGCAGTATTTT
cdr3_aa: CSATKRLAGGITDTQYF

j_call: TRBJ2-7
clone_size: NA
v_call: TRBV5-1
d_call: NA
cdr3_nt: TGCGCCAGCAGCCCGATAGGGCTAATTAGCCACGAGCAGTACTTC
cdr3_aa: CASSPIGLISHEQYF

j_call: TRBJ2-2
clone_size: few
v_call: TRBV28
d_call: NA
cdr3_nt: TGTGCCAGCCACGAGGGCGGAAACACCGGGGAGCTGTTTTTT
cdr3_aa: CASHEGGNTGELFF

j_call: TRBJ1-5
clone_size: medium-sized
v_call: TRBV30
d_call: TRBD1
cdr3_nt: TGTGCCTGGAGTGTACAGGGGACTCAGCCCCAGCATTTT
cdr3_aa: CAWSVQGTQPQHF

j_call: TRBJ2-5
clone_size: NA
v_call: TRBV28
d_call: TRBD2
cdr3_nt: TGTGCCAGCAGCCGACGGTGGGGGGGGCTAGCGGGTAAAGAGACCCAGTACTTC
cdr3_aa: CASSRRWGGLAGKETQYF

j_call: TRBJ2-1
clone_size: NA
v_call: TRBV7-2
d_call: TRBD2
cdr3_nt: TGTGCCAGCAGCTTATCAGCGGGAGGAGACAATGAGCAGTTCTTC
cdr3_aa: CASSLSAGGDNEQFF

j_call: TRBJ2-2
clone_size: few
v_call: TRBV12-3/TRBV12-4
d_call: NA
cdr3_nt: TGTGCCAGCAACCACCCTCGGGGCCCGAAGACCGGGGAGCTGTTTTTT
cdr3_aa: CASNHPRGPKTGELFF